A selection of T cell receptor beta chains follows, all from one sample in a study of T cell repertoires in cytomegalovirus infection. TCRdb analysed the reads with MiXCR anew, one entry per CDR3 protein. The data contain under 200,000 distinct CDR3 sequences, 8% to 10% of them seen just once; the ten biggest clones take up roughly 5.1%. Sequenced material: PBMCs. The source of these receptors is a human donor in good health (CMV status not recorded). Some clones in this sample may be carry-over from other donors' samples. Each CDR3 is given with its conserved first and last residue. D genes are given only for firm matches. The size field is filled for only some rows; it gives once, few, many or a size class.

j_call d_call v_call clone_size cdr3_aa cdr3_nt
TRBJ2-1 - TRBV6-2/TRBV6-3 many CASSPRRAVSYNEQFF TGTGCCAGCAGTCCGCGGAGGGCCGTATCCTACAATGAGCAGTTCTTC
TRBJ2-5 - TRBV7-2 many CASSLASVGGQTQYF TGTGCCAGCAGCTTAGCGTCAGTAGGGGGGCAGACCCAGTACTTC
TRBJ2-7 TRBD2 TRBV7-2 few CASSLAGWTSGYEQYF TGTGCCAGCAGCTTAGCGGGGTGGACTAGCGGTTACGAGCAGTACTTC
TRBJ2-1 TRBD2 TRBV20-1 few CSARDSGGFSDEQFF TGCAGTGCTAGAGATTCGGGAGGCTTCAGTGATGAGCAGTTCTTC
TRBJ2-3 - TRBV7-4 few CASSLKGHRDRTDTQYF TGTGCCAGCAGCTTAAAAGGCCACAGGGATCGGACAGATACGCAGTATTTT
TRBJ1-2 - TRBV20-1 many CSAREREGSGYGYTF TGCAGTGCTAGAGAACGTGAGGGATCCGGCTATGGCTACACCTTC
TRBJ1-2 - TRBV7-2 many CASSPRTIRKINYGYTF TGTGCCAGCAGCCCCAGGACAATCCGCAAAATTAACTATGGCTACACCTTC
TRBJ1-1 TRBD1 TRBV11-2 - CASSLDVTGAAFF TGTGCCAGCAGCTTAGATGTTACAGGGGCGGCTTTCTTT
TRBJ1-2 - TRBV15 few CATSRPQDRSGYTF TGTGCCACCAGCAGGCCACAGGACCGGTCTGGCTACACCTTC
TRBJ2-5 - TRBV7-8 many CASSLARQGFVQYF TGTGCCAGCAGCTTAGCGCGCCAGGGGTTTGTCCAGTACTTC
TRBJ2-2 - TRBV5-1 few CASSWASATTGELFF TGCGCCAGCAGCTGGGCCTCAGCTACCACCGGGGAGCTGTTTTTT
TRBJ1-3 - TRBV20-1 - CSARTPSGNTIYF TGCAGTGCTCGCACCCCTTCTGGAAACACCATATATTTT
TRBJ2-7 TRBD1 TRBV7-9 many CASSSGTGNYEQYF TGTGCCAGCAGCTCCGGGACAGGGAACTACGAGCAGTACTTC
TRBJ2-7 - TRBV4-2 few CASSQDERDMEEQYF TGTGCCAGCAGCCAAGACGAGCGGGACATGGAGGAGCAGTACTTC
TRBJ1-5 TRBD1 TRBV7-9 many CASSWVRGLGAGNQPQHF TGTGCCAGCAGCTGGGTCAGGGGGCTCGGGGCTGGCAATCAGCCCCAGCATTTT
TRBJ2-7 - TRBV20-1 many CSARDFRVGSYEQYF TGCAGTGCTAGAGATTTCAGGGTAGGCTCCTACGAGCAGTACTTC
TRBJ2-7 - TRBV7-8 many CASSLGGRGNEQYF TGTGCCAGCAGCTTAGGTGGCAGAGGAAACGAGCAGTACTTC
TRBJ2-7 TRBD1 TRBV6-2/TRBV6-3 many CASRIQGAREQYF TGTGCCAGCAGAATACAGGGGGCTCGGGAGCAGTACTTC
TRBJ2-7 TRBD2 TRBV7-2 many CASRLSGGTYEQYF TGTGCCAGCAGGCTAAGCGGGGGGACCTACGAGCAGTACTTC
TRBJ2-1 TRBD2 TRBV6-2/TRBV6-3 few CASRRTSGTAGNEQFF TGTGCCAGCAGGCGGACTAGCGGGACAGCGGGGAATGAGCAGTTCTTC
TRBJ1-1 - TRBV29-1 many CSVEVEWGSTEAFF TGCAGCGTTGAAGTCGAATGGGGGAGCACTGAAGCTTTCTTT
TRBJ2-1 TRBD2 TRBV7-9 few CASSSTSGREKFF TGTGCCAGCAGCTCCACTAGCGGGAGGGAAAAGTTCTTC